This entry lists 21 T cell receptor beta chains sequenced from one sample in a study of Graves' ophthalmopathy and Graves' hyperthyroidism. RNA transcripts yielded amplified TCR beta CDR3 regions. First-round RT-PCR with HTBI primers preceded a second-round multiplex PCR. Using its own MiXCR run on the multiplex PCR reads, TCRdb lists one record per CDR3 protein. The repertoire holds hundreds of thousands of distinct CDR3 sequences, with 22% as singletons. Specimen: peripheral blood. Receptor source: a woman under 30 with stable Graves' hyperthyroidism. Some clones in this sample may be carry-over from other donors' samples.

This clonotype was detected many times. The chain uses TRBV6-1 and TRBJ1-2; the D gene is possibly TRBD1 (5 bases). V dropped 5 bases and J dropped 2 bases, with 12 bases sitting between them. The CDR3 loop spans 14 amino acids. The V gene's germline CDR1 is MNHNS and CDR2 SASEGT. This chain's CDR3 is CASSPGTHNYGYTF. DNA for the CDR3: TGTGCCAGCAGTCCCGGGACTCACAACTATGGCTACACCTTC.

This clonotype was found many times. The CDR3 here is CASSYTSGRAGETQYF. For the CDR3, the DNA is TGTGCCAGCAGTTACACTAGCGGGAGGGCAGGGGAGACCCAGTACTTC. The V and J genes are TRBV6-5 and TRBJ2-5, with TRBD2 matching over 13 bases. Germline V CDR1 and CDR2: MNHEY, SVGAGI. The junction had 5 bases not matched to a gene; V was cut back by 2 bases and J by 5 bases. The CDR3 is made up of 16 amino acids.

Of note for this clonotype: Possible read error: a much larger clone is one base away. The rearrangement uses TRBV19 and TRBJ1-1; no definite D call. The CDR3 has 13 amino acids. Trimming took off 5 bases at V and 7 bases at J, with 14 bases between the two ends. Germline V CDR1 and CDR2: LNHDA, SQIVND (reference sequence). CDR3 nucleotide sequence: TGTGCCAGTAGTTTCTCAGTGTCGAGTGAAGCTTTCTTT. Translated, it gives CASSFSVSSEAFF.

This clonotype was observed at least ten times. The V and J genes are TRBV30 and TRBJ1-3, with unresolved D. Germline CDR1 is GTSNPN and CDR2 is SVGIG (reference sequence). This CDR3 has 14 amino acids. The V gene lost 2 bases and the J gene lost 0 bases, with 8 bases spanning the gap. The CDR3 nucleotides read TGTGCCTGGAGTTCTGACCCCTCTGGAAACACCATATATTTT. This sequence encodes CAWSSDPSGNTIYF.

This clonotype came up many times. The chain carries TRBV6-2 or TRBV6-3 and TRBJ2-5; perhaps TRBD2 as D (6 bases). V dropped 7 bases and J dropped 3 bases, with 18 bases sitting between them. Germline lookup yields CDR1 MNHEY and CDR2 SVGEGT. CDR3 size: 15 residues. The CDR3 sequence is CASMPSGVDEETQYF. In DNA form, the CDR3 reads TGTGCCAGCATGCCGTCGGGGGTGGATGAAGAGACCCAGTACTTC.

In this sample, this clonotype turned up a few times. This chain links TRBV19 with TRBJ1-5; D is possibly TRBD1 (6 bases). The CDR3 sequence is 14 residues long. V was pared by 7 bases and J by 6 bases, with 16 bases between. Germline V gene sequence: CDR1 LNHDA, CDR2 SQIVND (reference sequence). CDR3 sequence (DNA): TGTGCCAGTACCTTATTCAGGGGTAGTCAGCCCCAGCATTTT. The encoded protein is CASTLFRGSQPQHF.

The chain combines TRBV12-3 or TRBV12-4 with TRBJ2-7; D gene unclear. V dropped 7 bases and J dropped 4 bases, with 11 bases sitting between them. The CDR3 runs 12 residues. The CDR3 sequence: CASTTSLYEQYF. The CDR3 nucleotides read TGTGCCAGCACCACCTCCTTGTACGAGCAGTACTTC.

The table lists this clonotype with many counts. The rearrangement uses TRBV6-5 and TRBJ1-1; D unresolved. Trimming shortened V by 4 bases and J by 3 bases, and 9 bases separated the two germline ends. Looked up from germline, CDR1 is MNHEY and CDR2 is SVGAGI. This CDR3 is built from 13 residues. The CDR3, as DNA: TGTGCCAGCAGTTTGGGTTCGTACACTGAAGCTTTCTTT. Translating gives CASSLGSYTEAFF.

The chain combines TRBV11-2 with TRBJ2-7, with D unclear. Germline V CDR1 and CDR2: SGHAT, FQNNGV. V dropped 7 bases and J dropped 4 bases, with 11 bases sitting between them. There are 12 residues in the CDR3. The CDR3 DNA is TGTGCCAGCACCTCAAATACTTACGAGCAGTACTTC. Its translation: CASTSNTYEQYF.

The V gene is TRBV12-3 or TRBV12-4, the J gene TRBJ2-5, with 12 bases aligning to TRBD1. The V segment lost 2 bases and the J segment 5 bases; nucleotides outside the gene matches: 9. The CDR3 is 17 residues long. CDR3 sequence reads: CASSLRRDRGQGETQYF. The CDR3 DNA follows: TGTGCCAGCAGTTTACGCCGGGACAGGGGGCAGGGGGAGACCCAGTACTTC.

At least ten counts were recorded for this clonotype. The chain combines TRBV5-6 with TRBJ1-2; D remains unclear. This CDR3 contains 12 residues. The germline CDR1 and CDR2 sequences are SGHDT and YYEEEE. Trimming left V 4 bases short and J 5 bases short, with 9 bases between. This chain's CDR3 is CASSVREYGYTF. The CDR3 DNA reads as TGTGCCAGCAGCGTTAGGGAATATGGCTACACCTTC.

The chain has TRBV19 and TRBJ1-2; 7 bases match TRBD1. V trimming: 6 bases; J trimming: 0 bases; junction bases outside the gene matches: 4. CDR1 LNHDA and CDR2 SQIVND come from the germline V gene (reference sequence). This CDR3 has 14 amino acids. In DNA form, the CDR3 reads TGTGCCAGTAGAACTGGACAGGCTAACTATGGCTACACCTTC. It translates to CASRTGQANYGYTF.

At least ten counts were recorded for this clonotype. The genes are TRBV12-3 or TRBV12-4 and TRBJ2-4; a possible D gene is TRBD1 (5 bases). V gave up 5 bases and J gave up 1 base, with 9 bases separating them. CDR3 length equals 14 residues. CDR3 nucleotide sequence: TGTGCCAGCAGTCATAGACAGGCCAAAAACATTCAGTACTTC. It specifies CASSHRQAKNIQYF.

This clonotype was observed at least ten times. J is TRBJ2-2 and V is TRBV12-3 or TRBV12-4, with D tentatively TRBD1 (5 bases). CDR3 length: 16 amino acids. Trimming shortened V by 3 bases and J by 2 bases, and 13 bases separated the two germline ends. The CDR3: CASSLFQTVNTGELFF. The CDR3 nucleotides are TGTGCCAGCAGTTTGTTTCAGACAGTAAACACCGGGGAGCTGTTTTTT.

This clonotype has at least ten counts. The chain recombines TRBV6-2 or TRBV6-3 with TRBJ2-5; 11 nucleotides align to TRBD1. Germline CDR1 and CDR2: MNHEY and SVGEGT. The trim removed 4 bases at V and 4 bases at J, leaving 5 bases unmatched. The CDR3 contains 15 residues. CDR3 residues: CASSSLGQGVETQYF. The CDR3 coding sequence is TGTGCCAGCAGTTCCCTGGGACAGGGGGTAGAGACCCAGTACTTC.

This clonotype was detected many times. The chain links TRBV15 to TRBJ2-5, with a tentative D call TRBD1 (6 bases). CDR3 length equals 16 residues. Trimming removed 0 bases from V and 1 base from J, with 12 bases in between. Germline V gene data show CDR1 as LNHNV and CDR2 as YYDKDF (reference sequence). The CDR3, as DNA: TGTGCCACCAGCAGAGAGGGGGCGCCTTTCCAAGAGACCCAGTACTTC. Translation: CATSREGAPFQETQYF.

This clonotype was recorded many times. This sequence joins TRBV11-2 and TRBJ2-7; D is undetermined. The CDR3 length is 11 residues. The germline V and J ends were trimmed by 0 bases and 12 bases, with 9 bases remaining between them. Germline V gives CDR1 SGHAT, CDR2 FQNNGV. The DNA of the CDR3 is TGTGCCAGCAGCTTAGAGGATAGGGCGTACTTC. Amino acids: CASSLEDRAYF.

For this clonotype: The junction shows a germline mismatch at one end, possibly a read error. The chain uses TRBV28 and TRBJ1-1; 9 bases fit TRBD1. Germline V gives CDR1 MDHEN, CDR2 SYDVKM. This CDR3 contains 15 residues. The CDR3 reads CASSLTGGAGTEALF. CDR3 nucleotides: TGTGCCAGCAGTCTCACAGGGGGCGCGGGCACTGAAGCTCTCTTT.

This clonotype was recorded at least ten times. This chain uses TRBV9 with TRBJ1-1, with D hard to call. Germline CDR1 SGDLS, CDR2 YYNGEE. This CDR3 is 16 amino acids long. With 0 bases removed from V and 4 bases from J, the gap between germline ends came to 16 bases. The CDR3 here is CASSVVIGTTSTEAFF. The CDR3 DNA reads as TGTGCCAGCAGCGTAGTTATAGGAACTACTTCCACTGAAGCTTTCTTT.

The V gene is TRBV7-8, the J gene TRBJ1-2; no firm D call. The CDR3 totals 14 residues. Germline V gene data show CDR1 as SGHVS and CDR2 as FQNEAQ. The V gene lost 1 base and the J gene lost 4 bases, with 10 bases spanning the gap. CDR3 in DNA: TGTGCCAGCAGCTTAGAGCCTACCAGCTATGGCTACACCTTC. Protein product: CASSLEPTSYGYTF.

There are many counts of this clonotype. V is TRBV18 and J is TRBJ1-1; D remains unclear. The CDR3 is made up of 12 amino acids. The V and J ends lost 1 base and 7 bases respectively, with 7 bases between them. Germline V gives CDR1 KGHSH, CDR2 LQKENI. The CDR3 sequence is CASSPRDDEAFF. Here the CDR3 DNA reads TGTGCCAGCTCACCACGAGACGATGAAGCTTTCTTT. Combining the CDR3 with reference TRBV18 and TRBJ1-1 gives the whole variable domain NAGVMQNPRHLVRRRGQEARLRCSPMKGHSHVYWYRQLPEEGLKFMVYLQKENIIDESGMPKERFSAEFPKEGPSILRIQQVVRGDSAAYFCASSPRDDEAFFGQGTRLTVV.